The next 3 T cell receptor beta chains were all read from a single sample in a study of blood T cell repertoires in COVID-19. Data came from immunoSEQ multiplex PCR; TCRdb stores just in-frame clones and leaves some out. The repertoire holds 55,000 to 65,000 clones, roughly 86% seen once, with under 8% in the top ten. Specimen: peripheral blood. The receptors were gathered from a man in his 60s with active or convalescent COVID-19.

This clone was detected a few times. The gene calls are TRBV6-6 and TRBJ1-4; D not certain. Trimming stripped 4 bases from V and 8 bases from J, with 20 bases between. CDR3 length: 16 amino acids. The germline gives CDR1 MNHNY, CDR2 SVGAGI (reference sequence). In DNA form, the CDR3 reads TGTGCCAGCAGTTCTGGAGTACGGCCTTACGAGGAAAAACTGTTTTTT. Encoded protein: CASSSGVRPYEEKLFF.

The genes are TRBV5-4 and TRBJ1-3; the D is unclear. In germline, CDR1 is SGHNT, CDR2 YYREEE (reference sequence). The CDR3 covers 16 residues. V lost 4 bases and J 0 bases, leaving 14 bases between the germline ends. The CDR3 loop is CASSPGGSSSGNTIYF. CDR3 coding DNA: TGTGCCAGCAGCCCTGGAGGCAGTAGCTCTGGAAACACCATATATTTT.

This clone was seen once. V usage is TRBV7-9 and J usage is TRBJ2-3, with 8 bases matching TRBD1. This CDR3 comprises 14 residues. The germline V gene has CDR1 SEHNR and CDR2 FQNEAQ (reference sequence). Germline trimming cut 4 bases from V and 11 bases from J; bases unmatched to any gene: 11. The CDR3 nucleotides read TGTGCCAGCAGCTCCTGGCAGGGGGCCGATGGGCAGTATTTT. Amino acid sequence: CASSSWQGADGQYF.